Below, one T cell receptor beta chain is given with its context. These data originate in a study of blood T cell repertoires in COVID-19. The repertoire was sequenced with immunoSEQ multiplex PCR; TCRdb's copy has only in-frame clones and lacks some. The sample shows 300,000 or so clones, more than 75% of them seen only once. Germline V gives CDR1 KGHDR, CDR2 SFDVKD. V was clipped by 2 bases and J by 7 bases, with 14 bases between them. The CDR3 length is 15 residues. The chain joins TRBV24-1 to TRBJ1-5, with a possible D match to TRBD1 (6 bases). The material sequenced was PBMCs or T cells enriched from blood (not recorded which). The receptor was derived from a woman in her twenties or thirties who had recovered from COVID-19. CDR3 loop: CATSDSTGLDQPQHF. DNA for the CDR3: TGTGCCACCAGTGATTCCACAGGGCTCGACCAGCCCCAGCATTTT.